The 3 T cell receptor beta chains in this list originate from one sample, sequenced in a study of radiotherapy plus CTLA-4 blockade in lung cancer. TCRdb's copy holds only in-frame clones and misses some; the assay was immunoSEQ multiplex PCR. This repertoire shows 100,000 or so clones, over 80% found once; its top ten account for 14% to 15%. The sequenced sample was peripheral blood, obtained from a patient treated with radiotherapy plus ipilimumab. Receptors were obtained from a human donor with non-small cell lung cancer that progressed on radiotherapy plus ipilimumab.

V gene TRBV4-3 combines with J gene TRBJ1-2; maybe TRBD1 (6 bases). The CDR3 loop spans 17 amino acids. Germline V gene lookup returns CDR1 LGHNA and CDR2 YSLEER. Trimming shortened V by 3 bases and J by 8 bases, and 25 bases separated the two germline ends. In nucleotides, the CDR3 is TGCGCCAGCAGCCAGACACTCGAGGGGGGGCAAAGGCTCGGCTACACCTTC. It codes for CASSQTLEGGQRLGYTF.

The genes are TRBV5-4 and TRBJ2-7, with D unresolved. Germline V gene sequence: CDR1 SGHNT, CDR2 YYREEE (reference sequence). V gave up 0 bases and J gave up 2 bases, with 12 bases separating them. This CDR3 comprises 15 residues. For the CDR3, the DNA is TGTGCCAGCAGCTTGGCTAGGGTGGGCCCCTACGAGCAGTACTTC. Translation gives CASSLARVGPYEQYF.

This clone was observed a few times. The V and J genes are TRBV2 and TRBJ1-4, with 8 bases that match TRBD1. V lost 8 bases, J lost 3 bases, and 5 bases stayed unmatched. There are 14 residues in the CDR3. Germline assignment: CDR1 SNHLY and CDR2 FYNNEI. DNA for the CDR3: TGTGCCAGCGGCAGGGGGCAGGCTAATGAAAAACTGTTTTTT. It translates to CASGRGQANEKLFF.